Following are 29 T cell receptor beta chains from one sample sequenced in a study of post-analysis software for immune sequencing data. These receptors' antigens are unknown. Prepared libraries of TCR beta cDNA carried unique molecular identifiers. MiXCR was run by TCRdb on the PCR reads, yielding one entry per CDR3 protein. Among about 820,000 distinct CDR3 sequences, approximately 50% were seen once, and the ten largest hold under 6%. Notes on the study in general: Elevated frequency relative to controls characterized roughly 5 TRBV segments in patients, TRBV5-6, TRBV5-1 and TRBV20-1 among them.

The sequenced sample was blood. The receptors derive from a girl aged 10-17 years with multiple sclerosis.

The chain links TRBV7-9 to TRBJ2-7, with D possibly being TRBD1 (6 bases). The CDR3 runs 14 residues. Per germline, CDR1 SEHNR and CDR2 FQNEAQ (reference sequence). V lost 3 bases to trimming and J lost 3 bases, with 12 bases between them. In DNA form, the CDR3 reads TGTGCCAGCAGCTTTGCAGGGGAAAACTACGAGCAGTACTTC. Its protein is CASSFAGENYEQYF.

The chain links TRBV29-1 to TRBJ2-7; 9 nucleotides agree with TRBD1. J gave up 2 bases and V 7 bases, and 6 bases lay outside the gene matches. This CDR3 region has 13 residues. CDR1 is SQVTM, CDR2 ANQGSEA, per germline. CDR3: CSAGTGSPYEQYF. The CDR3 coding sequence is TGCAGCGCTGGGACAGGGAGCCCCTACGAGCAGTACTTC.

The chain joins TRBV29-1 to TRBJ2-7, with a tentative D call TRBD2 (5 bases). The CDR3 has 13 residues. V dropped 4 bases and J dropped 2 bases, with 12 bases sitting between them. In germline, CDR1 is SQVTM, CDR2 ANQGSEA. CDR3 sequence (DNA): TGCAGCGTTGTCAGGACTGAGACCTACGAGCAGTACTTC. This gives the protein CSVVRTETYEQYF.

CDR3 sequence: CSVELRAGGTEAFF. The DNA for the CDR3 is TGCAGCGTTGAATTGAGGGCAGGGGGGACTGAAGCTTTCTTT. The rearrangement links TRBV29-1 to TRBJ1-1; TRBD1 agrees at 7 bases. Per germline, CDR1 SQVTM and CDR2 ANQGSEA. V lost 2 bases to trimming and J lost 5 bases; unmatched junction nucleotides: 8. The CDR3 is 14 residues long.

The rearrangement uses TRBV6-5 and TRBJ2-1; the match to TRBD2 covers 7 bases. CDR1 and CDR2 (germline): MNHEY, SVGAGI. V lost 6 bases, J lost 8 bases, and 7 bases stayed unmatched. This CDR3 region has 13 residues. The CDR3 nucleotides read TGTGCCAGCAGACAAGGACTAGTCTATGAGCAGTTCTTC. Translating gives CASRQGLVYEQFF.

The J gene is TRBJ2-5, the V gene TRBV4-1; TRBD1 is a possible D gene (6 bases). The end of the DNA fits TRBJ2-7 better, so the J call may be wrong. The CDR3 has 16 amino acids. CDR1 and CDR2 from the germline V gene are MGHRA and YSYEKL. CDR3 nucleotide sequence: TGCGCCAGCAGCCAGCCCGGACAGTCCACCTCCTACGAGCAGTACTTC. It encodes CASSQPGQSTSYEQYF.

The chain links TRBV9 to TRBJ2-1, with TRBD2 identical over 11 bases. CDR1 is SGDLS, CDR2 YYNGEE, per germline. V lost 0 bases to trimming and J lost 7 bases; unmatched junction nucleotides: 6. This CDR3 has 16 amino acids. The DNA for the CDR3 is TGTGCCAGCAGCGTAGGTGCACTAGCGGGGGTAAATGAGCAGTTCTTC. Amino acids: CASSVGALAGVNEQFF. Looking up the rest from reference TRBV9 and TRBJ2-1 gives the full variable domain: DSGVTQTPKHLITATGQRVTLRCSPRSGDLSVYWYQQSLDQGLQFLIQYYNGEERAKGNILERFSAQQFPDLHSELNLSSLELGDSALYFCASSVGALAGVNEQFFGPGTRLTVL.

The V gene is TRBV29-1, the J gene TRBJ2-7; 8 bases map to TRBD1. Trimming removed 4 bases from V and 5 bases from J; junction bases left unmatched: 4. This CDR3 has 12 amino acids. CDR1 is SQVTM, CDR2 ANQGSEA, per germline. In DNA form, the CDR3 reads TGCAGCGTTGTCACAGGGGGAAACGAGCAGTACTTC. Its protein is CSVVTGGNEQYF.

The genes are TRBV27 and TRBJ2-4; D gene uncertain. V was cut by 5 bases and J by 0 bases, with 11 bases left in between. Per the germline V gene, CDR1 is MNHEY and CDR2 is SMNVEV (reference sequence). The length of the CDR3 is 15 residues. CDR3 residues: CASSLSQLAKNIQYF. In nucleotides, the CDR3 is TGTGCCAGCAGTCTCTCACAGTTAGCCAAAAACATTCAGTACTTC.

A note on this clonotype: Relative to the germline gene, one junction end is altered; a read error may explain this. The chain carries TRBV9 and TRBJ2-1; D might be TRBD2 (6 bases). The CDR3 has 15 amino acids. Germline values: CDR1 SGDLS, CDR2 YYNGEE. The CDR3 nucleotides read TGTGCCAGCAGCGGCGGGACGGCCTCCGACAATGAGCAGTTCTTC. Translated, it gives CASSGGTASDNEQFF.

The J gene is TRBJ2-1, the V gene TRBV12-3 or TRBV12-4, with a weak D call TRBD2 (6 bases). V was shortened by 3 bases and J by 14 bases, with 17 bases between the two germline ends. This CDR3 is 13 amino acids long. This CDR3 reads CASSLMLAVYKFF. The CDR3 DNA sequence: TGTGCCAGCAGTTTGATGTTAGCGGTGTACAAGTTCTTC.

Concerning this clonotype itself: The DNA is left out, because the CDR3 cannot be placed on it with certainty; the CDR3 is given as TCRdb lists it. The CDR3 here is CASSFVLQETQYFGELFF. This chain uses TRBV7-9 with TRBJ2-2; TRBD1 was called by the table and not checked on the DNA. Including both end residues, the CDR3 is 18 amino acids long. Germline lookup yields CDR1 SEHNR and CDR2 FQNEAQ (reference sequence).

The J gene is TRBJ2-1, the V gene TRBV6-2 or TRBV6-3; D is undetermined. The CDR3 runs to 14 residues. The V and J ends lost 0 bases and 2 bases respectively, with 5 bases between them. Germline V lookup: CDR1 MNHEY, CDR2 SVGEGT. In DNA, the CDR3 is TGTGCCAGCAGTTACTCATCAGCCTACAATGAGCAGTTCTTC. Translation gives CASSYSSAYNEQFF.

The chain recombines TRBV10-3 with TRBJ2-1, with 9 nucleotides matching TRBD2. This CDR3 has 19 amino acids. V lost 3 bases to trimming and J lost 4 bases; unmatched junction nucleotides: 16. The germline CDR1 and CDR2 sequences are ENHRY and SYGVKD. CDR3 bases: TGTGCCATCAGTGACATCTCCTTAGGCGGGGGGGCGTTGTACAATGAGCAGTTCTTC. Translation: CAISDISLGGGALYNEQFF.

The chain has TRBV13 and TRBJ2-7; 10 positions match TRBD1. This CDR3 is built from 15 residues. The V gene end was trimmed by 5 bases and the J gene end by 5 bases; junction bases not matched to a gene: 9. Germline V lookup: CDR1 PRHDT, CDR2 FYEKMQ (reference sequence). CDR3 region: CASSHRQGAFNEQYF. The CDR3 bases are TGTGCCAGCAGCCACCGACAGGGGGCGTTCAACGAGCAGTACTTC.

The CDR3 here is CAISPGTGGNSPLHF. In DNA form, the CDR3 reads TGTGCCATCAGTCCCGGGACAGGGGGTAATTCACCCCTCCACTTT. The gene calls are TRBV10-3 and TRBJ1-6, with 11 bases matching TRBD1. The CDR3 has 15 residues. Per the germline V gene, CDR1 is ENHRY and CDR2 is SYGVKD. V lost 5 bases, J lost 6 bases, and 3 bases stayed unmatched.

This clonotype was observed once. This chain connects TRBV9 to TRBJ2-7; 9 bases fit TRBD1. CDR1 and CDR2 (germline): SGDLS, YYNGEE. The CDR3 contains 16 residues. Unmatched junction bases numbered 7, after V lost 3 bases and J lost 0 bases. Here the CDR3 DNA reads TGTGCCAGCAGCGGCCGTACAGGGGGCCTCTCCTACGAGCAGTACTTC. Translated, it gives CASSGRTGGLSYEQYF.

This clonotype was seen a handful of times. The chain combines TRBV29-1 with TRBJ2-4; 7 nucleotides agree with TRBD1. The DNA end is a closer match to TRBJ2-7, so the J assignment may be wrong. The CDR3 has 16 residues. Germline loops: CDR1 SQVTM, CDR2 ANQGSEA. The CDR3: CSATGTAYPLSYEQYF. DNA of the CDR3: TGCAGCGCCACCGGGACAGCCTACCCCCTCTCCTACGAGCAGTACTTC.

The V call is TRBV13, the J call TRBJ2-7; D not certain. Germline CDR1 is PRHDT and CDR2 is FYEKMQ (reference sequence). The CDR3 consists of 13 residues. V was shortened by 5 bases and J by 3 bases, with 11 bases between the two germline ends. CDR3 sequence: CASSEGRYYEQYF. As DNA, the CDR3 is TGTGCCAGCAGCGAAGGACGCTACTACGAGCAGTACTTC.

V gene TRBV20-1 combines with J gene TRBJ1-2, with D tentatively TRBD1 (5 bases). This CDR3 spans 11 amino acids. From germline, CDR1 is DFQATT and CDR2 SNEGSKA (reference sequence). CDR3 coding DNA: TGCGGGGGGGAGGGGCGATCTGGCTACACCTTC. Its protein is CGGEGRSGYTF.

This chain uses TRBV29-1 with TRBJ1-1; D is ambiguous. Germline values: CDR1 SQVTM, CDR2 ANQGSEA. The CDR3 extends over 14 amino acids. CDR3 bases: TGCATCAGCGGAGGTCCAGGACCAAACACTGAAGCTTTCTTT. Amino acid sequence: CISGGPGPNTEAFF. Full variable domain (rest looked up from reference TRBV29-1 and TRBJ1-1): SAVISQKPSRDICQRGTSLTIQCQVDSQVTMMFWYRQQPGQSLTLIATANQGSEATYESGFVIDKFPISRPNLTFSTLTVSNMSPEDSSIYLCISGGPGPNTEAFFGQGTRLTVV.

Of note for this clonotype: One end of the junction fails to match germline, which may point to a read error. This chain links TRBV5-1 with TRBJ2-7, with 10 nucleotides matching TRBD1. This CDR3 spans 17 amino acids. Germline loops: CDR1 SGHRS, CDR2 YFSETQ. The CDR3 DNA reads as TGTGCCAGCAGCCGCTTTTCTCCGGGACAGGGGATCGACGAGCAGTACTTC. This encodes CASSRFSPGQGIDEQYF.

The gene calls are TRBV12-5 and TRBJ2-1; 8 nucleotides agree with TRBD1. This CDR3 has 13 residues. Germline CDR1 reads LGHNT; CDR2 reads FRNRAP. The ends lost 3 bases at V and 6 bases at J; junction bases unmatched: 1. CDR3 in DNA: TGTGCTAGTGGTTTCAGGGGGCCCAATGAGCAGTTCTTC. Encoded protein: CASGFRGPNEQFF.

This clonotype was found a few times. The chain carries TRBV7-2 and TRBJ2-7; the match to TRBD2 covers 8 bases. CDR3 length: 15 amino acids. V dropped 3 bases and J dropped 6; count of bases not matched to a gene: 10. Germline V gene lookup returns CDR1 SGHTA and CDR2 FQGNSA. CDR3 amino acids: CASSLAGGPLVEQYF. CDR3 sequence (DNA): TGTGCCAGCAGCTTGGCGGGGGGACCCCTTGTCGAGCAGTACTTC.

This clonotype was picked up many times. The chain combines TRBV7-2 with TRBJ1-6; 10 nucleotides match TRBD1. Germline-derived CDR1 and CDR2 are SGHTA and FQGNSA. Unmatched junction bases numbered 6, after V lost 5 bases and J lost 11 bases. CDR3 length: 14 residues. For the CDR3, the DNA is TGTGCCAGCAGCCTGACAGGGGGCAAGGCACCCCTCCACTTT. Encoded protein: CASSLTGGKAPLHF.

This chain connects TRBV7-3 to TRBJ2-3; TRBD2 aligns across 8 bases. V lost 4 bases to trimming and J lost 2 bases; unmatched junction nucleotides: 14. The germline CDR1 and CDR2 sequences are SGHTA and FQGTGA. The CDR3 covers 18 residues. The CDR3 protein is CASSSQSPLAEDTDTQYF. The CDR3 DNA reads as TGTGCCAGCAGCTCCCAATCCCCACTAGCGGAAGACACAGATACGCAGTATTTT.

The V and J genes are TRBV15 and TRBJ2-3, with 9 bases identical to TRBD2. Trimming took 0 bases from V and 3 from J; bases not matched to a gene: 7. The germline CDR1 and CDR2 sequences are LNHNV and YYDKDF (reference sequence). The CDR3 spans 17 residues. This chain's CDR3 is CATSRDGASGGTDTQYF. In DNA form, the CDR3 reads TGTGCCACCAGCAGAGATGGGGCAAGCGGGGGGACAGATACGCAGTATTTT.

This clonotype was counted a few times. The chain has TRBV5-6 and TRBJ2-7; 10 bases agree with TRBD2. The CDR3 is made up of 16 amino acids. With 1 base clipped from V and 2 bases from J, the junction kept 6 bases outside the gene matches. Germline CDR1 is SGHDT and CDR2 is YYEEEE. CDR3 bases: TGTGCCAGCAGCTTGTTGAAGCGGGAGGGGACCTACGAGCAGTACTTC. Its protein is CASSLLKREGTYEQYF.

This chain connects TRBV7-3 to TRBJ2-1, with TRBD2 identical over 11 bases. The germline V gene has CDR1 SGHTA and CDR2 FQGTGA. The CDR3 loop spans 15 amino acids. V was clipped by 5 bases and J by 9 bases; unmatched bases: 9. In DNA form, the CDR3 reads TGTGCCAGCAGCCTCACTAGCGGGAGAGCTGGTGAGCAGTTCTTC. Protein product: CASSLTSGRAGEQFF. The variable domain in full, with the rest retrieved from reference TRBV7-3 and TRBJ2-1, is GAGVSQTPSNKVTEKGKYVELRCDPISGHTALYWYRQSLGQGPEFLIYFQGTGAADDSGLPNDRFFAVRPEGSVSTLKIQRTERGDSAVYLCASSLTSGRAGEQFFGPGTRLTVL.